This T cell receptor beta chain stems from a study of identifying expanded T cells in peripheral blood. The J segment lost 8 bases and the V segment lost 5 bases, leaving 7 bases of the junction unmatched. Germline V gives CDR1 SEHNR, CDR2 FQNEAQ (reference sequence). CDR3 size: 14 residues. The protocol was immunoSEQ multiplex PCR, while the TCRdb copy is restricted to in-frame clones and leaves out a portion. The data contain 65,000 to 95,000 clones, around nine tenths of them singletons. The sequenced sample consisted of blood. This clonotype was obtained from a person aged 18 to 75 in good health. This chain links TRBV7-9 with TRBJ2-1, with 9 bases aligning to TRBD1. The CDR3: CASSAQGAEDEQFF. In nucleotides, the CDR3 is TGTGCCAGCAGCGCACAGGGGGCGGAGGATGAGCAGTTCTTC.